What follows are 6 T cell receptor beta chains derived from one specimen sequenced in a study of response to subunit inactivated influenza vaccine. In TCRdb, the RT-PCR reads were re-called with MiXCR into one record per CDR3 protein. The top ten clones hold about 28% of a sample with about 190,000 distinct CDR3 sequences, under 15% of them seen once. The input for sequencing was CD8+ T cells sorted from PBMCs, taken around 5 days after vaccination. The receptors here all came from a man aged 50 to 60 who received an inactivated influenza vaccine.

The CDR3, as DNA: TGTGCCAGCAGCTTAGGGGGGGCGAAGACCCAGTACTTC. Amino acid sequence: CASSLGGAKTQYF. The chain employs TRBV11-2 and TRBJ2-5, with D perhaps matching TRBD1 or TRBD2 (6 bases each). The CDR3 has 13 residues. V was trimmed by 1 base and J by 6 bases, leaving 9 bases between them. The germline V gene encodes CDR1 SGHAT and CDR2 FQNNGV. Filled out from reference TRBV11-2 and TRBJ2-5, the complete variable domain reads EAGVAQSPRYKIIEKRQSVAFWCNPISGHATLYWYQQILGQGPKLLIQFQNNGVVDDSQLPKDRFSAERLKGVDSTLKIQPAKLEDSAVYLCASSLGGAKTQYFGPGTRLLVL.

In this sample, this clonotype turned up a few times. The chain joins TRBV12-3 or TRBV12-4 to TRBJ1-1; 11 positions agree with TRBD1. There are 15 residues in the CDR3. V lost 3 bases to trimming and J lost 10 bases; unmatched junction nucleotides: 10. The CDR3 spells CASSFIGQGAFGAFF. The CDR3 DNA follows: TGTGCCAGCAGTTTCATCGGACAGGGGGCGTTTGGAGCTTTCTTT.

The genes are TRBV2 and TRBJ1-1; D unresolved. The germline CDR1 and CDR2 sequences are SNHLY and FYNNEI. Deletions cut 5 bases from V and 6 bases from J, with 13 bases between. The CDR3 is 13 amino acids. The CDR3 sequence: CASSTFEGAEAFF. Written as DNA, the CDR3 is TGTGCCAGCAGTACCTTTGAGGGCGCTGAAGCTTTCTTT.

The chain couples TRBV13 to TRBJ1-1, with a possible D match to TRBD1 (6 bases). CDR1 is PRHDT, CDR2 FYEKMQ, per germline (reference sequence). CDR3 length: 15 residues. V was cut by 7 bases and J by 5 bases, with 20 bases left in between. CDR3: CASTRQGFMGTEAFF. In DNA form, the CDR3 reads TGTGCCAGCACCCGTCAGGGGTTTATGGGGACTGAAGCTTTCTTT.

This clonotype was counted ten times or more. The V gene is TRBV29-1, the J gene TRBJ2-7; D is undetermined. CDR1 and CDR2 (germline): SQVTM, ANQGSEA. The CDR3 length is 13 residues. Trimming pared 5 bases from V and 2 bases from J, leaving 13 bases between. In DNA, the CDR3 is TGCAGCGTTTTTGGCAGCTCTACCTACGAGCAGTACTTC. Translated, it gives CSVFGSSTYEQYF.

The chain combines TRBV29-1 with TRBJ2-3; possibly TRBD2 for D (6 bases). This CDR3 has 13 residues. CDR1 and CDR2 (germline): SQVTM, ANQGSEA. Trimming cost V 3 bases and J 0 bases, with 7 bases left between them. DNA of the CDR3: TGCAGCGTTGAGGGGACTAGCACAGATACGCAGTATTTT. It codes for CSVEGTSTDTQYF.